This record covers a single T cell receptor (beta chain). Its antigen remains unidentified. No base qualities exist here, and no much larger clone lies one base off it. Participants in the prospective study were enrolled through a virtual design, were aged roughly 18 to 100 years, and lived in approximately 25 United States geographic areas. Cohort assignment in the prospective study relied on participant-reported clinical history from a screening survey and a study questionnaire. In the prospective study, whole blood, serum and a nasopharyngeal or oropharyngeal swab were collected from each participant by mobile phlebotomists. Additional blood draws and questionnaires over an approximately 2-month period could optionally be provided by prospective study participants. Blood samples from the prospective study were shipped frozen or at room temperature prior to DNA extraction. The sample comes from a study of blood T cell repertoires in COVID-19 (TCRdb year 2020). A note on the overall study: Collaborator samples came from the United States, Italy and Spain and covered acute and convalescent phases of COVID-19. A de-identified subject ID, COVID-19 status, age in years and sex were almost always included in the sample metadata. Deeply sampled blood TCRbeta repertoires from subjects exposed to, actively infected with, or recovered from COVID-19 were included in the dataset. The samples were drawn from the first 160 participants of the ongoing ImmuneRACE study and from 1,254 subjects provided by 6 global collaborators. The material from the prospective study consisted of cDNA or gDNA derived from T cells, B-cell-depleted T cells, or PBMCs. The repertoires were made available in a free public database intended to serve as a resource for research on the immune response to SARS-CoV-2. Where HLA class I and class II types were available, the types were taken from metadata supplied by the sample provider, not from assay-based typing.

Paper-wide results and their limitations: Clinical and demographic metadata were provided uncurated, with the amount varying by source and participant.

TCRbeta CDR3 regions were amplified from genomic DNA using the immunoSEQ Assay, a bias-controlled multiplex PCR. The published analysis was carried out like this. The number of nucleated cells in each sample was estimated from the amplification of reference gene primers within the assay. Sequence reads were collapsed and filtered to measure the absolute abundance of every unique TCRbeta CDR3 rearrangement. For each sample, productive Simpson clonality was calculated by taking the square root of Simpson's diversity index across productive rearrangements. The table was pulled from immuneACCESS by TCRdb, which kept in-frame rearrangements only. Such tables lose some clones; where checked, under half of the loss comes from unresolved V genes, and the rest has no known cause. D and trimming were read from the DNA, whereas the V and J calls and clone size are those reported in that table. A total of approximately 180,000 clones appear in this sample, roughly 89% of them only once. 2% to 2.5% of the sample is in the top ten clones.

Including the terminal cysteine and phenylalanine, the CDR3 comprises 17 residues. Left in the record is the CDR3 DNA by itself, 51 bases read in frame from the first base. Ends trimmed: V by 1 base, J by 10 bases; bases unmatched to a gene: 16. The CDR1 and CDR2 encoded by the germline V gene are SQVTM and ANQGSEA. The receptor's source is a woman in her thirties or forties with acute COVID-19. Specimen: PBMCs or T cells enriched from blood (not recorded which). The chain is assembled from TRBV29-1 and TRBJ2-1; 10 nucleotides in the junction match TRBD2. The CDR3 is CSVEAPSGGPLSKEQFF. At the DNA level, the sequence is TGCAGCGTTGAAGCACCTAGCGGGGGCCCATTATCAAAAGAGCAGTTCTTC.